These T cell receptor beta chains were read from a single sample in a study of blood T cell repertoires in COVID-19. This table comes from immunoSEQ multiplex PCR, and its TCRdb copy is limited to in-frame clones, with some not included. This table has about 140,000 clones, approximately 86% appearing once. Material: PBMCs or T cells enriched from blood (not recorded which). These receptors were taken from a woman aged 40-49 years who had recovered from COVID-19. CDR3s include the opening cysteine and the closing phenylalanine or tryptophan.

V gene: TRBV7-8
J gene: TRBJ2-7
CDR3 protein: CASSLQQTYEQYF

V gene: TRBV2
J gene: TRBJ2-1
CDR3 protein: CASSEAGGYNEQFF

V gene: TRBV4-1
J gene: TRBJ1-4
CDR3 protein: CASSPKYTTGEGEKLFF

V gene: TRBV3-1/TRBV3-2
J gene: TRBJ1-6
CDR3 protein: CASSRDRDSYNSPLHF

V gene: TRBV19
J gene: TRBJ1-2
CDR3 protein: CASSSRTGNNYGYTF

V gene: TRBV16
J gene: TRBJ2-1
CDR3 protein: CASSQTRGEQFF

V gene: TRBV5-4
J gene: TRBJ1-6
CDR3 protein: CASSGKTGKGNSPLHF

V gene: TRBV30
J gene: TRBJ1-5
CDR3 protein: CAWSVGAGRQPQHF

V gene: TRBV19
J gene: TRBJ1-6
CDR3 protein: CASTQVDRGRGNSPLHF

V gene: TRBV29-1
J gene: TRBJ2-3
CDR3 protein: CSVGPDTQYF

V gene: TRBV19
J gene: TRBJ2-2
CDR3 protein: CASKPGQGNTGELFF

V gene: TRBV7-4
J gene: TRBJ2-7
CDR3 protein: CASSRLSLAGANEQYF

V gene: TRBV9
J gene: TRBJ2-5
CDR3 protein: CASSVVDYQETQYF

V gene: TRBV30
J gene: TRBJ1-1
CDR3 protein: CAWSVAGGTEAFF

V gene: TRBV7-8
J gene: TRBJ1-3
CDR3 protein: CASSLGQTGNTIYF

V gene: TRBV5-8
J gene: TRBJ2-4
CDR3 protein: CASSLRQGLTIGYF

V gene: TRBV19
J gene: TRBJ1-4
CDR3 protein: CASRDRASTNEKLFF

V gene: TRBV3-1/TRBV3-2
J gene: TRBJ1-1
CDR3 protein: CASSQPRPPGATEAFF

V gene: TRBV19
J gene: TRBJ1-5
CDR3 protein: CASSISLNQPQHF

V gene: TRBV7-6
J gene: TRBJ2-5
CDR3 protein: CASSSIDRGTQETQYF

V gene: TRBV4-1
J gene: TRBJ2-1
CDR3 protein: CASSPRLAGLSYNEQFF

V gene: TRBV9
J gene: TRBJ1-1
CDR3 protein: CASSAGMNTEAFF

V gene: TRBV3-1/TRBV3-2
J gene: TRBJ1-5
CDR3 protein: CASSLRAGPQHF

V gene: TRBV28
J gene: TRBJ1-2
CDR3 protein: CASGQLQGGGGYTF

V gene: TRBV11-2
J gene: TRBJ2-6
CDR3 protein: CASGRGQGFSRANVLTF

V gene: TRBV9
J gene: TRBJ1-6
CDR3 protein: CASSALDRGPGYNSPLHF

V gene: TRBV7-6
J gene: TRBJ2-5
CDR3 protein: CASSLEGKTQYF

V gene: TRBV2
J gene: TRBJ1-6
CDR3 protein: CASRRDSSYNSPLHF

V gene: TRBV18
J gene: TRBJ1-1
CDR3 protein: CASSPSNRGKNTEAFF

V gene: TRBV6-5
J gene: TRBJ2-3
CDR3 protein: CASAGAGDTDTQYF

V gene: TRBV4-1
J gene: TRBJ1-2
CDR3 protein: CASSQVEGDYGYTF

V gene: TRBV29-1
J gene: TRBJ1-2
CDR3 protein: CSVEVSGTGRSGYTF

V gene: TRBV19
J gene: TRBJ1-5
CDR3 protein: CASSSGQGGLPQHF

V gene: TRBV5-1
J gene: TRBJ2-5
CDR3 protein: CASRGTSGRQETQYF

V gene: TRBV12-5
J gene: TRBJ1-1
CDR3 protein: CASASGQGARVTEAFF

V gene: TRBV4-1
J gene: TRBJ1-6
CDR3 protein: CASSQGTGRFLSPLHF

V gene: TRBV7-8
J gene: TRBJ1-5
CDR3 protein: CASSLGQGTAQPQHF

V gene: TRBV9
J gene: TRBJ2-2
CDR3 protein: CASSVVAGPASSPGELFF

V gene: TRBV6-5
J gene: TRBJ2-1
CDR3 protein: CATSWGGGKNEQFF

V gene: TRBV19
J gene: TRBJ1-1
CDR3 protein: CASSIREATEAFF